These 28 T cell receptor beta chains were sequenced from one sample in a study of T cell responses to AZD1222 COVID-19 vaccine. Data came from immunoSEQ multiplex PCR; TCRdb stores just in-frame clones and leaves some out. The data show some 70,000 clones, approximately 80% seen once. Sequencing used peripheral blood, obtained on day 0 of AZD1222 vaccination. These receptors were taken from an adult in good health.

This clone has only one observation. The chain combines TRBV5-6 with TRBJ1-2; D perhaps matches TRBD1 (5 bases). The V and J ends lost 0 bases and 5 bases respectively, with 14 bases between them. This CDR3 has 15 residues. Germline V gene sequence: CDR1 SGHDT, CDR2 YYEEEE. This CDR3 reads CASSLGRGLLYGYTF. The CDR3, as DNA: TGTGCCAGCAGCTTGGGCCGGGGACTACTTTATGGCTACACCTTC.

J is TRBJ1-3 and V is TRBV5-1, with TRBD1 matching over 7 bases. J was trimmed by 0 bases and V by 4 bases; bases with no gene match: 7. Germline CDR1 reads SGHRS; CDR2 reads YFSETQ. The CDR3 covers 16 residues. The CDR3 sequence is CASSRSDRNSGNTIYF. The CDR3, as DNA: TGCGCCAGCAGCCGCTCGGACAGGAACTCTGGAAACACCATATATTTT.

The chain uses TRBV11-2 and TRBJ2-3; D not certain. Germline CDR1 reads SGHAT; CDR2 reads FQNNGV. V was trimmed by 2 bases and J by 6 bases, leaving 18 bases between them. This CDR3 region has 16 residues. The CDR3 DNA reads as TGTGCCAGCAGCTTATCCCCTTGGTATGGGCACGATACGCAGTATTTT. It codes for CASSLSPWYGHDTQYF. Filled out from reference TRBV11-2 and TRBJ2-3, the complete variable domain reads EAGVAQSPRYKIIEKRQSVAFWCNPISGHATLYWYQQILGQGPKLLIQFQNNGVVDDSQLPKDRFSAERLKGVDSTLKIQPAKLEDSAVYLCASSLSPWYGHDTQYFGPGTRLTVL.

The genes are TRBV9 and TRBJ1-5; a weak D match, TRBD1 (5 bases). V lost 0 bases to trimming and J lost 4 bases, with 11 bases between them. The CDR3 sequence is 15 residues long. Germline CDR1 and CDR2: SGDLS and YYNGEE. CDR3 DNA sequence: TGTGCCAGCAGCGTAGGTGGGGGAGTTAATCAGCCCCAGCATTTT. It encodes CASSVGGGVNQPQHF.

The CDR3: CASSFGGRPGTGELFF. The DNA of the CDR3 is TGTGCCAGCAGCTTTGGCGGGCGGCCGGGAACCGGGGAGCTGTTTTTT. The genes are TRBV7-2 and TRBJ2-2; a possible D gene is TRBD2 (5 bases). Germline loops: CDR1 SGHTA, CDR2 FQGNSA. The CDR3 loop spans 16 amino acids. V was clipped by 3 bases and J by 5 bases, with 16 bases between them.

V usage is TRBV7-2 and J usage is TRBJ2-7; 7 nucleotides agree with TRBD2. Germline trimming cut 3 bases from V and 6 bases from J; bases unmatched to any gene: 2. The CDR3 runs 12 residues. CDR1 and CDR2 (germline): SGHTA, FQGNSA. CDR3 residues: CASSFLAAEQYF. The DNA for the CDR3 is TGTGCCAGCAGCTTTCTAGCGGCCGAGCAGTACTTC.

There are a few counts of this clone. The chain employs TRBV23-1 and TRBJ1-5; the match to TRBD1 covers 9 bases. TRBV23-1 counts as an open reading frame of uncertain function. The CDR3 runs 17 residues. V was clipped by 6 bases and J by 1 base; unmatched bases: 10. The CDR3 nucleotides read TGCGCCAGCAGGCGGTTGGGGGACAGGGCCAGCAATCAGCCCCAGCATTTT. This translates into CASRRLGDRASNQPQHF.

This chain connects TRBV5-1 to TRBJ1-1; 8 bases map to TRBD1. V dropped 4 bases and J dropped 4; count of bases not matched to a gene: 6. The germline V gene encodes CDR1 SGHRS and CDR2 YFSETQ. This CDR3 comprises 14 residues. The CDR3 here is CASSLGTGFTEAFF. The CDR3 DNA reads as TGCGCCAGCAGCCTAGGGACAGGTTTCACTGAAGCTTTCTTT. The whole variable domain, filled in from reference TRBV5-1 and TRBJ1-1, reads KAGVTQTPRYLIKTRGQQVTLSCSPISGHRSVSWYQQTPGQGLQFLFEYFSETQRNKGNFPGRFSGRQFSNSRSEMNVSTLELGDSALYLCASSLGTGFTEAFFGQGTRLTVV.

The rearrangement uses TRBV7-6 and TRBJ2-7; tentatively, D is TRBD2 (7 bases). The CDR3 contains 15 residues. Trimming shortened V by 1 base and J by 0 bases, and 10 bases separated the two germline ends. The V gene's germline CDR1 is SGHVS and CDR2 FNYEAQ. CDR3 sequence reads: CASSLEGGASYEQYF. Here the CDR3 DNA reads TGTGCCAGCAGCTTAGAGGGGGGGGCCTCCTACGAGCAGTACTTC.

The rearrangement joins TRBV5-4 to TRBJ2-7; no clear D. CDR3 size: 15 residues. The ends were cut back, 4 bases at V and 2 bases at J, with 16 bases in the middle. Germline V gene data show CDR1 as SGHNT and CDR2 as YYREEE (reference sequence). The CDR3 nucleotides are TGTGCCAGCAGCCCCATCGAAGAGACGGCCTACGAGCAGTACTTC. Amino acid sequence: CASSPIEETAYEQYF. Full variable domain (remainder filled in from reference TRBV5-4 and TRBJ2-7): ETGVTQSPTHLIKTRGQQVTLRCSSQSGHNTVSWYQQALGQGPQFIFQYYREEENGRGNFPPRFSGLQFPNYSSELNVNALELDDSALYLCASSPIEETAYEQYFGPGTRLTVT.

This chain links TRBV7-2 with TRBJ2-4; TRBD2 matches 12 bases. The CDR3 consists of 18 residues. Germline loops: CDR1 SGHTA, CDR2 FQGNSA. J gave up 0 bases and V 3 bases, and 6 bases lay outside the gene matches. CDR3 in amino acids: CASSLRLAGDQAKNIQYF. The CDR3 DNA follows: TGTGCCAGCAGCTTGAGACTAGCGGGGGACCAAGCCAAAAACATTCAGTACTTC.

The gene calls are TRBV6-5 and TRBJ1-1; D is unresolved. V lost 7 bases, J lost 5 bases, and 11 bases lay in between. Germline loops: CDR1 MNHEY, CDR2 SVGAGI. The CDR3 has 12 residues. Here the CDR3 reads CASIGTGTEAFF. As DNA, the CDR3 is TGTGCCAGCATTGGAACGGGAACTGAAGCTTTCTTT.

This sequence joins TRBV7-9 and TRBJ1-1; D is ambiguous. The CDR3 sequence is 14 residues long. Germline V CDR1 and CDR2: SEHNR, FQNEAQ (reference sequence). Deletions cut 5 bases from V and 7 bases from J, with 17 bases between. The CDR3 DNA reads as TGTGCCAGCAGCCCATCCGGGTTGGTGAATGAAGCTTTCTTT. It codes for CASSPSGLVNEAFF. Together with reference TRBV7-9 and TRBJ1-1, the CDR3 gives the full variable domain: DTGVSQNPRHKITKRGQNVTFRCDPISEHNRLYWYRQTLGQGPEFLTYFQNEAQLEKSRLLSDRFSAERPKGSFSTLEIQRTEQGDSAMYLCASSPSGLVNEAFFGQGTRLTVV.

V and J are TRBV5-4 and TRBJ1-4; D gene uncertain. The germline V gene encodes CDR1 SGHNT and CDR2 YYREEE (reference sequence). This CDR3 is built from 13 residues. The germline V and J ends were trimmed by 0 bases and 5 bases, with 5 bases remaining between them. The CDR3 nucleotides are TGTGCCAGCAGCTTGGCCTTGAATGAAAAACTGTTTTTT. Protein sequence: CASSLALNEKLFF.

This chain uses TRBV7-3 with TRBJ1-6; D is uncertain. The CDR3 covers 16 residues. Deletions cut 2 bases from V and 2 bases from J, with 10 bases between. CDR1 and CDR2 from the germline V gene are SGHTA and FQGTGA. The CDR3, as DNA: TGTGCCAGCAGCTTATCGGTAGGCCCCTATAATTCACCCCTCCACTTT. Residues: CASSLSVGPYNSPLHF.

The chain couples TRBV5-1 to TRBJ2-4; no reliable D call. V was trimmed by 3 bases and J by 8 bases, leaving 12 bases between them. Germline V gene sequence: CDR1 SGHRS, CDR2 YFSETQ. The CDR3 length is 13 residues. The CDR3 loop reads CASSSSYYDIQYF. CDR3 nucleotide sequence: TGCGCCAGCAGCTCATCCTACTACGACATTCAGTACTTC.

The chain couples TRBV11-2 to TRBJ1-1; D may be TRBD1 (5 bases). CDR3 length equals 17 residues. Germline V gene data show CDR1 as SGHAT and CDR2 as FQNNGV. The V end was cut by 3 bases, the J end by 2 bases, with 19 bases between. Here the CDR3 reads CASSLSTRGAENTEAFF. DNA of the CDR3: TGTGCCAGCAGCTTGTCTACAAGGGGCGCGGAAAACACTGAAGCTTTCTTT. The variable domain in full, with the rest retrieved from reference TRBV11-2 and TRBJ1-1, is EAGVAQSPRYKIIEKRQSVAFWCNPISGHATLYWYQQILGQGPKLLIQFQNNGVVDDSQLPKDRFSAERLKGVDSTLKIQPAKLEDSAVYLCASSLSTRGAENTEAFFGQGTRLTVV.

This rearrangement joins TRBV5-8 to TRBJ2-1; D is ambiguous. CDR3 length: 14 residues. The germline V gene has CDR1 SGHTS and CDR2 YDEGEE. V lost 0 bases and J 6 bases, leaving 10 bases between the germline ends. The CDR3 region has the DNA TGTGCCAGCAGCTTGGTGCCTAACCTCAATGAGCAGTTCTTC. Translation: CASSLVPNLNEQFF.

The CDR3 DNA sequence: TGCGCCAGCAGCTTGGTGTATAGTGGTGCAACTAATGAAAAACTGTTTTTT. Amino acids: CASSLVYSGATNEKLFF. The gene calls are TRBV5-1 and TRBJ1-4, with D uncertain. The ends were cut back, 0 bases at V and 0 bases at J, with 12 bases in the middle. The CDR3 extends over 17 amino acids. Germline CDR1 and CDR2: SGHRS and YFSETQ.

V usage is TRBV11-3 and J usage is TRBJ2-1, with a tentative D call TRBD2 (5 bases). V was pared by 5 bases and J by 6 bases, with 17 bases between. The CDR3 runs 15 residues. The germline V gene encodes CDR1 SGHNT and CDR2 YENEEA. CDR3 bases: TGTGCCAGCAGCCCCAATCGCATGAGGGCCAATGAGCAGTTCTTC. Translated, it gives CASSPNRMRANEQFF. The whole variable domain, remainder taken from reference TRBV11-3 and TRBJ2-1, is EAGVVQSPRYKIIEKKQPVAFWCNPISGHNTLYWYLQNLGQGPELLIRYENEEAVDDSQLPKDRFSAERLKGVDSTLKIQPAELGDSAVYLCASSPNRMRANEQFFGPGTRLTVL.

CDR3 nucleotides: TGTGCCCGCCTCCCGCGGGGGGGGACCGGGGAGCTGTTTTTT. Protein: CARLPRGGTGELFF. The rearrangement joins TRBV21-1 to TRBJ2-2; the D call TRBD2 from the table was never checked on the DNA. TRBV21-1 corresponds to a pseudogene. The CDR3 runs to 14 residues.

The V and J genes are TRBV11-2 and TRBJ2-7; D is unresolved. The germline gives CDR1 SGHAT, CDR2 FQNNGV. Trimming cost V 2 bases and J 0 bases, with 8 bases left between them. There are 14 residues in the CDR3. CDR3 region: CASSLSRNSYEQYF. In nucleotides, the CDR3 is TGTGCCAGCAGCTTATCCAGGAACTCCTACGAGCAGTACTTC.

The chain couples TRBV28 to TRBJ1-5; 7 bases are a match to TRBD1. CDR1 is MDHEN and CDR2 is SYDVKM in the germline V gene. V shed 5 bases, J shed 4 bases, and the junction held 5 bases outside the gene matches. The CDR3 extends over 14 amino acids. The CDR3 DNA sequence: TGTGCCAGCAGTCTCGGGACAGCAAATCAGCCCCAGCATTTT. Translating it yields CASSLGTANQPQHF. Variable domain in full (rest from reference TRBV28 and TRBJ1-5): DVKVTQSSRYLVKRTGEKVFLECVQDMDHENMFWYRQDPGLGLRLIYFSYDVKMKEKGDIPEGYSVSREKKERFSLILESASTNQTSMYLCASSLGTANQPQHFGDGTRLSIL.

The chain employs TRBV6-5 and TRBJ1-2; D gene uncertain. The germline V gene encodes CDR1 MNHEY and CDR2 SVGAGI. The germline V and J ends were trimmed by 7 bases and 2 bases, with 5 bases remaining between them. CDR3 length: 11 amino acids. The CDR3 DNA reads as TGTGCCAGCATGTCGAACTATGGCTACACCTTC. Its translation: CASMSNYGYTF.

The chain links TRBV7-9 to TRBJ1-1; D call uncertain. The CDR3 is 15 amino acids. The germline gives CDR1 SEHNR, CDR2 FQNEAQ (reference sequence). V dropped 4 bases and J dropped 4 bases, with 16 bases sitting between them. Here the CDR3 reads CASSWSSTGGTEAFF. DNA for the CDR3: TGTGCCAGCAGCTGGAGTAGCACCGGAGGCACTGAAGCTTTCTTT.

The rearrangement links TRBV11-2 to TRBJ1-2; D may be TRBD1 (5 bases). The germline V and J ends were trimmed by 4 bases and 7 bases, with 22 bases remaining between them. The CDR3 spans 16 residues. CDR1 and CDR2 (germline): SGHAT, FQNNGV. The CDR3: CASSSLGGYTSGGYTF. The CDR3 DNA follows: TGTGCCAGCAGCTCCCTCGGGGGGTACACATCTGGTGGCTACACCTTC.

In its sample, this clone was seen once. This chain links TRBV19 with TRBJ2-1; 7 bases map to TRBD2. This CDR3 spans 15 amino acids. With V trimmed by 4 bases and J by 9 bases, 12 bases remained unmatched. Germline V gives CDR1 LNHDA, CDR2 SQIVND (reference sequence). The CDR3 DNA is TGTGCCAGTAGTAAAGGGGTAGGGACTACCGGTGAGCAGTTCTTC. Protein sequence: CASSKGVGTTGEQFF.

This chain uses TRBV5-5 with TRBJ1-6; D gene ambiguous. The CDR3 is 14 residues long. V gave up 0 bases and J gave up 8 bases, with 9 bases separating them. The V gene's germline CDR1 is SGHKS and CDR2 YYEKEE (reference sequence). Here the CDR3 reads CASSLVLWDSPLHF. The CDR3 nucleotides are TGTGCCAGCAGCTTGGTCCTATGGGATTCACCCCTCCACTTT.